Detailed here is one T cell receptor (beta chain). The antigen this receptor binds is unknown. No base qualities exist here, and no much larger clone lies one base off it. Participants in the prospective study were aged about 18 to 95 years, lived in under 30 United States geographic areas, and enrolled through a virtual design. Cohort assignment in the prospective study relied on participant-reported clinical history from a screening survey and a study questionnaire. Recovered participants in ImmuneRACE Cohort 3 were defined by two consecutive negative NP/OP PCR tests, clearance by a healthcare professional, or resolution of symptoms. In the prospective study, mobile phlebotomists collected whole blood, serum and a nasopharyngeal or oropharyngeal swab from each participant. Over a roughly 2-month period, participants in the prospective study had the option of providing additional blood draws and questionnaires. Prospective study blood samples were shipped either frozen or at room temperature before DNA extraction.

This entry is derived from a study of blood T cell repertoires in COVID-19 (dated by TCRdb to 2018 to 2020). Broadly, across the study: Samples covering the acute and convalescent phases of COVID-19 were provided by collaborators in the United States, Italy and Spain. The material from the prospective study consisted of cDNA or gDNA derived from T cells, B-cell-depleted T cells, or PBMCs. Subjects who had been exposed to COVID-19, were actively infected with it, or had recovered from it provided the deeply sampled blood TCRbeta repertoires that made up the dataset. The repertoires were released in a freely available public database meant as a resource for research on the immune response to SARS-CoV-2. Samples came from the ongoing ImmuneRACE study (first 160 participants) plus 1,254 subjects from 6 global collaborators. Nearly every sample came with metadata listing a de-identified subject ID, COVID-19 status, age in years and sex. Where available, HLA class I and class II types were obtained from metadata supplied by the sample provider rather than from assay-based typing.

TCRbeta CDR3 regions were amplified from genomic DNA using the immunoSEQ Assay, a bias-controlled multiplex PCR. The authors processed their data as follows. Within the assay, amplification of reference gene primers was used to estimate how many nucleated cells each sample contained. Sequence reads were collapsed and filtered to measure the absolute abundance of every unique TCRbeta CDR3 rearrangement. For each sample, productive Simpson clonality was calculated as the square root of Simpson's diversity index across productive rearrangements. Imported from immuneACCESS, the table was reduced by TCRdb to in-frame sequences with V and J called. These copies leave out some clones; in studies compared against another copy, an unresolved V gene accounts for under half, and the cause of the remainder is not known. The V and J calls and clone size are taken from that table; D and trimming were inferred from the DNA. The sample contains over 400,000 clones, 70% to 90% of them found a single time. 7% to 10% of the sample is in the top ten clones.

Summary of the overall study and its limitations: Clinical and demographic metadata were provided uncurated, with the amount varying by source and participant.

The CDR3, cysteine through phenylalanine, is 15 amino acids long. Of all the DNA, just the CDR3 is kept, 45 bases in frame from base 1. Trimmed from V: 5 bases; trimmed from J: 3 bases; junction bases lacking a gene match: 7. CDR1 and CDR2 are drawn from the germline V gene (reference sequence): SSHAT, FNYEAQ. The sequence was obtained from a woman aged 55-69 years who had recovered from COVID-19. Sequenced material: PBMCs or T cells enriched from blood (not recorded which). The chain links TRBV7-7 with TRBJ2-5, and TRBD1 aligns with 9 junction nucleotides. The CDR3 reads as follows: CASSGSGTGKETQYF. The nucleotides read TGTGCCAGCAGCGGAAGTGGGACAGGGAAAGAGACCCAGTACTTC. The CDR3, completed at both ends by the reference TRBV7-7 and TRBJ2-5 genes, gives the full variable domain GAGVSQSPRYKVTKRGQDVTLRCDPISSHATLYWYQQALGQGPEFLTYFNYEAQPDKSGLPSDRFSAERPEGSISTLTIQRTEQRDSAMYRCASSGSGTGKETQYFGPGTRLLVL.